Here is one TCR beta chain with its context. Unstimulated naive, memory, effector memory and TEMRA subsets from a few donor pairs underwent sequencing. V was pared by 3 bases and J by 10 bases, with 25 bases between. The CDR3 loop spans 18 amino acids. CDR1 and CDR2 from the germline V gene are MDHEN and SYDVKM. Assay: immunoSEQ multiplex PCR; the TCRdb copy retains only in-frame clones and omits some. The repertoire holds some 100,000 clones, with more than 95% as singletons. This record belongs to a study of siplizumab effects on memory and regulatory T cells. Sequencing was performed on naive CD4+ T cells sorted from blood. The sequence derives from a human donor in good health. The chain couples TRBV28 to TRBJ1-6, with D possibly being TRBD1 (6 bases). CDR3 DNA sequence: TGTGCCAGCAGTTTCAACTTCGGACGGGGGGCGGGAGGCTCACCCCTCCACTTT. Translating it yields CASSFNFGRGAGGSPLHF.